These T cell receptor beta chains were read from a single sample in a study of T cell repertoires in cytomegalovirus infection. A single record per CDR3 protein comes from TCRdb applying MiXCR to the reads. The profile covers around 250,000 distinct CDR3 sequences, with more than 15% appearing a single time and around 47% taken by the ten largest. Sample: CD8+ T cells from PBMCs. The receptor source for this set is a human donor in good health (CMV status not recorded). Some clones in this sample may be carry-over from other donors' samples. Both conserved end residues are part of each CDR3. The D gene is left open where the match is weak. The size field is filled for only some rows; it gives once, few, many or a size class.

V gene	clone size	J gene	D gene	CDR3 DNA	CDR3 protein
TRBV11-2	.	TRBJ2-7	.	TGTGCCAGCAGGGGCCCCGGGCGATCCTCCTACGAGCAGTACTTC	CASRGPGRSSYEQYF
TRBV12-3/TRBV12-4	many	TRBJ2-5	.	TGTGCCAGCAGTTTTTGGGGGGGGCCGGGAGAGACCCAGTACTTC	CASSFWGGPGETQYF
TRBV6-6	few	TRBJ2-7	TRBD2	TGTGCCAGCAGCCCGAGCCCCAGCGGGGGGCCACCTTCCTACGAGCAGTACTTC	CASSPSPSGGPPSYEQYF
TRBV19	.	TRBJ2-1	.	TGTGCCAGTAGTATTTTGACGGAGAATGAGCAGTTCTTC	CASSILTENEQFF
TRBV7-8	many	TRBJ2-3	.	TGTGCCAGCAGCAGGGACGGATTACTTAGCACAGATACGCAGTATTTT	CASSRDGLLSTDTQYF
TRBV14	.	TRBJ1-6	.	TGTGCCAGCAGCCAATTTTTCCCTCCGGCTGACAATTCACCCCTCCACTTT	CASSQFFPPADNSPLHF
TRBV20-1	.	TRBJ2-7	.	TGCAGTGCCCCGAGGGTTGGCAGCGCTTACGAGCAGTACTTC	CSAPRVGSAYEQYF
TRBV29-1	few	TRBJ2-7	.	TGCAGCGTTGTGGATGTCTACGAGCAGTACTTC	CSVVDVYEQYF
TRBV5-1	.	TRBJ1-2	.	TGCGCCAGCAGCTTGGTAAAGGGTGAATTGGATGGCTACACCTTC	CASSLVKGELDGYTF
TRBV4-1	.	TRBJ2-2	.	TGCGCCAGCAGCCAAGATCTTTCTGGGAAGCGGAACACCGGGGAGCTGTTTTTT	CASSQDLSGKRNTGELFF
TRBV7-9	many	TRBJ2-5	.	TGTGCCAGCAGTACCCGGGACGCCAACCAAGAGACCCAGTACTTC	CASSTRDANQETQYF
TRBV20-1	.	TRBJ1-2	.	TGCAGTGGGTTACTTGACTATGGCTACACCTTC	CSGLLDYGYTF
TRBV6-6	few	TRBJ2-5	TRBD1	TGTGCCAGCAGTTACTCCCCTGACAGGGAGGAGACCCAGTACTTC	CASSYSPDREETQYF
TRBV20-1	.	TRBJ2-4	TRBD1	TGCAGTGCTAGAGTATTTGCAGGGGGCAACATTCAGTACTTC	CSARVFAGGNIQYF
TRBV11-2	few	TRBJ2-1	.	TGTGCCAGCAGCTTAGAGGATGAGCAGTTCTTC	CASSLEDEQFF
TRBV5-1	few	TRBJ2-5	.	TGCGCCAGCAGTCCGGGTCCCCAAGAGACCCAGTACTTC	CASSPGPQETQYF
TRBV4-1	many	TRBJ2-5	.	TGCGCCAGCAGCCGGGCAGGGGCGACTTTAGAGACCCAGTACTTC	CASSRAGATLETQYF
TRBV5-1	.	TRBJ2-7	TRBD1	TGCGCCAGCAGCCCCTACGGACAGGGGAATTCTTACGAGCAGTACTTC	CASSPYGQGNSYEQYF
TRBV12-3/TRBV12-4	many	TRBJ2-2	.	TGTGCCAGCAGGCGCACAGGGAGCGGGGAGCTGTTTTTT	CASRRTGSGELFF
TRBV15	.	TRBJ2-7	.	TGTGCCACCAGCAGATTGGACAGCGACTACGAGCAGTACTTC	CATSRLDSDYEQYF
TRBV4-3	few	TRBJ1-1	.	TGCGCCAGCAGCCATGGAAGTAGGACTGAAGCTTTCTTT	CASSHGSRTEAFF
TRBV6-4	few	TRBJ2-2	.	TGTGCCAGCAGTGACTCTTCCACCGGGGAGCTGTTTTTT	CASSDSSTGELFF
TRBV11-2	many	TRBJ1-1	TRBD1	TGTGCCAGCAGCTTAGAAGGAGGGGACAGTCCCTCAAAGAACACTGAAGCTTTCTTT	CASSLEGGDSPSKNTEAFF
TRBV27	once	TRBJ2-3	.	TGTGCCAGCAGTCCGGACTGGGATATTCCAGATACGCAGTATTTT	CASSPDWDIPDTQYF
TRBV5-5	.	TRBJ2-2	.	TGTGCCAGCAGCTTTTATTCCCAGGGGACCGGGGAGCTGTTTTTT	CASSFYSQGTGELFF
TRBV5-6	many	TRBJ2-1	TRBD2	TGTGCCAGCAGCCACCCAAAGGGCCTAGGGCGGGGGGGCCTCTACAATGAGCAGTTCTTC	CASSHPKGLGRGGLYNEQFF
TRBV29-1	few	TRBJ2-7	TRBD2	TGCAGCGTGGAGGCGCGGGGGTACGAGCAGTACTTC	CSVEARGYEQYF